What follows describes a single T cell receptor (beta chain). The sample is drawn from a study of control samples from healthy donors and cancer patients. Produced via immunoSEQ multiplex PCR; TCRdb's table is partial and in-frame only. The sample lists roughly 160,000 clones; approximately 96% were seen once. Germline CDR1 is LGHDT and CDR2 is YNNKEL (reference sequence). The CDR3 sequence is 13 residues long. V lost 0 bases, J lost 2 bases, and 4 bases lay in between. The TCR was taken from a young woman in good health. Sequenced sample: blood. The chain has TRBV3-1 (or the pseudogene TRBV3-2) and TRBJ1-2; D is unresolved. DNA for the CDR3: TGTGCCAGCAGCCAAGATCAAAACTATGGCTACACCTTC. The encoded protein is CASSQDQNYGYTF.